The next 24 T cell receptor beta chains were all read from a single sample in a study of T-cell reconstitution after alpha-beta-depleted transplantation in children (dated by TCRdb to 2016 to 2017). The library relied on PCR. For sequencing, an Illumina HiSeq 2500 was employed. To normalize quantification of the TCRbeta repertoire, the TCR libraries were built with molecular barcoding that relied on unique molecular identifiers. TCRdb itself trimmed the public reads at Q25 with fastp, ran MiXCR and retained productive beta chains. CDR3 protein duplicates are merged, each entry listing the most common genes and DNA. In all, the sample holds around 490,000 distinct CDR3 sequences, and about an eighth of those were seen once. The top ten clonotypes cover 14% of the sample. The sample's treatment or condition label, in plain terms: allogeneic hematopoietic cell transplantation with graft depleted of TCRalphabeta T cells and CD19 B cells.

The sample consisted of PBMCs, mostly from graft donor cells, taken 180 days after TCRalphabeta/CD19-depleted stem cell transplant. These receptors were taken from a female patient younger than 10 who had a stem cell transplant for aplastic anemia, so the T cells may come from the graft donor.

V is TRBV28 and J is TRBJ2-7; weak D call: TRBD2 (6 bases). V lost 6 bases, J lost 3 bases, and 18 bases lay in between. Looked up from germline, CDR1 is MDHEN and CDR2 is SYDVKM. The CDR3 extends over 15 amino acids. CDR3 loop: CASRRDLRSSYEQYV. The DNA for the CDR3 is TGTGCCAGCAGACGGGACTTGAGAAGTAGCTACGAGCAGTACGTC.

V and J are TRBV19 and TRBJ2-1; D uncertain. The V gene's germline CDR1 is LNHDA and CDR2 SQIVND (reference sequence). Trimming took 2 bases from V and 8 from J, leaving 10 bases between them. The CDR3 is 13 amino acids. The CDR3 DNA reads TGTGCCAGTAGTATATTTTCAGCCGATGAGCAGTTCTTC. Translating gives CASSIFSADEQFF.

This clonotype has a handful of counts. This sequence joins TRBV3-1 and TRBJ2-7; no definite D call. The CDR3 covers 13 residues. Trimming shortened V by 4 bases and J by 4 bases, and 11 bases separated the two germline ends. Germline V gene data show CDR1 as LGHDT and CDR2 as YNNKEL (reference sequence). CDR3 amino acids: CASSRYVRYEQYF. The CDR3, as DNA: TGTGCCAGCAGCCGTTATGTAAGATACGAGCAGTACTTC.

To note about this clonotype: A junction boundary mismatches the germline segment, possibly from a read error. J is TRBJ2-2 and V is TRBV18; D is unclear. The CDR3 is made up of 16 amino acids. Germline CDR1 and CDR2: KGHSH and LQKENI. The CDR3 DNA reads TGTGCCAGCTCACCAGTCCAGCCCCCGAACCCCGGGGAGCTGTTTTTT. Translation gives CASSPVQPPNPGELFF.

This chain joins TRBV11-3 and TRBJ2-3, with unresolved D. Germline CDR1 is SGHNT and CDR2 is YENEEA. The germline V and J ends were trimmed by 1 base and 4 bases, with 6 bases remaining between them. The CDR3 spans 13 residues. The CDR3 DNA reads TGTGCCAGCAGCTTAGTCTCGGCAGATACGCAGTATTTT. Its protein is CASSLVSADTQYF.

V gene TRBV28 combines with J gene TRBJ1-2; D is unresolved. The CDR3 runs 14 residues. V shed 2 bases and J shed 7 bases, with 14 bases lying between them. Germline CDR1 is MDHEN and CDR2 is SYDVKM. CDR3 sequence: CASSLREGFRGYTF. As DNA, the CDR3 is TGTGCCAGCAGTTTAAGAGAGGGCTTCCGTGGCTACACCTTC.

This chain joins TRBV7-2 and TRBJ2-2; D is uncertain. Deletions cut 5 bases from V and 4 bases from J, with 8 bases between. Germline V gene lookup returns CDR1 SGHTA and CDR2 FQGNSA. This CDR3 spans 13 amino acids. The CDR3 DNA follows: TGTGCCAGCAGCGTCACAACCACCGGGGAGCTGTTTTTT. Its protein product is CASSVTTTGELFF.

Only a few counts were recorded for this clonotype. This sequence joins TRBV20-1 and TRBJ2-1; tentative D call: TRBD2 (6 bases). V dropped 0 bases and J dropped 0 bases, with 9 bases sitting between them. The CDR3 has 15 amino acids. CDR1 DFQATT and CDR2 SNEGSKA come from the germline V gene (reference sequence). The CDR3 sequence is CSARDLGGSYNEQFF. The CDR3 bases are TGCAGTGCTAGAGATCTGGGGGGCTCCTACAATGAGCAGTTCTTC.

The chain joins TRBV12-3 or TRBV12-4 to TRBJ2-3, with a weak D call TRBD2 (6 bases). The CDR3 spans 12 residues. V shed 9 bases and J shed 2 bases, with 9 bases lying between them. The DNA of the CDR3 is TGTGCCAGTGGGGGGTTCACAGATACGCAGTATTTT. Amino acid sequence: CASGGFTDTQYF.

The chain carries TRBV7-3 and TRBJ2-1, with D perhaps matching TRBD2 (6 bases). V gave up 1 base and J gave up 3 bases, with 19 bases separating them. Germline-derived CDR1 and CDR2 are SGHTA and FQGTGA. CDR3 length: 18 amino acids. The CDR3 coding sequence is TGTGCCAGCAGCTTAATCGGGGGTCCCCCCCAATACTACAATGAGCAGTTCTTC. It codes for CASSLIGGPPQYYNEQFF.

This CDR3 reads CASTDPWGGADTQYF. In DNA, the CDR3 is TGTGCCAGCACGGATCCCTGGGGAGGGGCAGATACGCAGTATTTT. V is TRBV2 and J is TRBJ2-3; 7 bases line up with TRBD2. The CDR3 runs to 15 residues. CDR1 and CDR2 from the germline V gene are SNHLY and FYNNEI. Trimming at V came to 7 bases and at J to 4 bases, leaving 11 bases not matched to a gene. Using reference TRBV2 and TRBJ2-3 for the parts outside the CDR3, the full variable domain is EPEVTQTPSHQVTQMGQEVILRCVPISNHLYFYWYRQILGQKVEFLVSFYNNEISEKSEIFDDQFSVERPDGSNFTLKIRSTKLEDSAMYFCASTDPWGGADTQYFGPGTRLTVL.

The genes are TRBV25-1 and TRBJ1-1; D not certain. Trimming took off 1 base at V and 4 bases at J, with 4 bases between the two ends. The CDR3 is made up of 12 amino acids. The germline V gene has CDR1 MGHDK and CDR2 SYGVNS. DNA for the CDR3: TGTGCCAGCAGTGAATGGGGCACTGAAGCTTTCTTT. Translating it yields CASSEWGTEAFF.

The chain uses TRBV24-1 and TRBJ2-1; D is perhaps TRBD1 or TRBD2 (6 bases each). The CDR3 is 15 amino acids. Germline CDR1 and CDR2: KGHDR and SFDVKD. V shed 7 bases and J shed 0 bases, with 12 bases lying between them. The CDR3 DNA is TGTGCCACCAGGGGGGGCGACTACTCCTACAATGAGCAGTTCTTC. It is translated as CATRGGDYSYNEQFF.

The chain uses TRBV6-5 and TRBJ2-7, with no clear D. V gave up 0 bases and J gave up 5 bases, with 17 bases separating them. Looked up from germline, CDR1 is MNHEY and CDR2 is SVGAGI. This CDR3 comprises 16 residues. The CDR3 reads CASSYSRKVSTHEQYF. CDR3 in DNA: TGTGCCAGCAGTTACTCTAGAAAGGTTTCTACCCACGAGCAGTACTTC.

The gene calls are TRBV12-3 or TRBV12-4 and TRBJ2-7; 13 positions match TRBD2. The CDR3 has 14 amino acids. J gave up 3 bases and V 5 bases, and 1 base lay outside the gene matches. CDR3: CASSGLAGVYEQYF. The CDR3 DNA follows: TGTGCCAGCAGTGGACTAGCGGGAGTCTACGAGCAGTACTTC.

The chain recombines TRBV4-2 with TRBJ2-3, with 10 bases lining up with TRBD2. The CDR3 consists of 19 residues. Germline V gives CDR1 LGHNA, CDR2 YNFKEQ. The trim removed 2 bases at V and 2 bases at J, leaving 13 bases unmatched. CDR3 sequence reads: CASSQMVAGGPTPTDTQYF. In DNA form, the CDR3 reads TGTGCCAGCAGCCAAATGGTAGCGGGGGGTCCAACGCCCACAGATACGCAGTATTTT.

This clonotype was seen only a few times. The rearrangement links TRBV6-1 to TRBJ2-5; 7 nucleotides align to TRBD2. The trim removed 6 bases at V and 4 bases at J, leaving 14 bases unmatched. CDR3 length: 16 amino acids. The germline CDR1 and CDR2 sequences are MNHNS and SASEGT. The CDR3 region is CASSPPGRRVRETQYF. The CDR3, as DNA: TGTGCCAGCAGCCCCCCCGGGAGGAGAGTTCGAGAGACCCAGTACTTC.

V and J are TRBV3-1 and TRBJ2-7, with 10 bases matching TRBD1. The germline V gene encodes CDR1 LGHDT and CDR2 YNNKEL (reference sequence). Unmatched junction bases numbered 7, after V lost 7 bases and J lost 1 base. The CDR3 runs to 15 residues. In nucleotides, the CDR3 is TGTGCCAGCACCCAGCGGGGACAGGGGTCCTACGAGCAGTACTTC. It is translated as CASTQRGQGSYEQYF.

A few counts support this clonotype. V gene TRBV20-1 combines with J gene TRBJ2-2; tentatively, D is TRBD2 (5 bases). The germline V gene encodes CDR1 DFQATT and CDR2 SNEGSKA (reference sequence). This CDR3 is 16 amino acids long. Deletions cut 1 base from V and 3 bases from J, with 15 bases between. Written as DNA, the CDR3 is TGCAGTGCTAGAGGACGGCCGGGATCGGACACCGGGGAGCTGTTTTTT. Translating it yields CSARGRPGSDTGELFF.

This clonotype was seen more than once but under ten times. The chain recombines TRBV20-1 with TRBJ2-1, with 13 bases matching TRBD2. The length of the CDR3 is 15 residues. Germline V gene lookup returns CDR1 DFQATT and CDR2 SNEGSKA (reference sequence). Trimming took 4 bases from V and 5 from J; bases not matched to a gene: 5. The CDR3 is CSAITGTSGDNEQFF. The DNA of the CDR3 is TGCAGTGCTATCACCGGGACTAGCGGGGACAATGAGCAGTTCTTC.

This clonotype was counted only a few times. V is TRBV7-8 and J is TRBJ2-7; D is undetermined. Looked up from germline, CDR1 is SGHVS and CDR2 is FQNEAQ. V lost 1 base, J lost 7 bases, and 14 bases lay in between. This CDR3 spans 14 amino acids. CDR3: CASSLGPVVWEQYF. CDR3 DNA sequence: TGTGCCAGCAGCTTAGGGCCGGTGGTTTGGGAGCAGTACTTC.

This chain links TRBV20-1 with TRBJ2-5; no clear D gene. Trimming cost V 2 bases and J 2 bases, with 9 bases left between them. CDR3 length: 13 amino acids. Germline V CDR1 and CDR2: DFQATT, SNEGSKA (reference sequence). CDR3 nucleotide sequence: TGCAGTGCTAGACAGAACAAACAAGAGACCCAGTACTTC. Translated, it gives CSARQNKQETQYF.

CDR3 sequence reads: CASRRQHGDGGNTEAFF. CDR3 in DNA: TGTGCCAGCAGGAGACAGCACGGGGATGGAGGGAACACTGAAGCTTTCTTT. V is TRBV6-1 and J is TRBJ1-1, with TRBD1 as a possible D gene (5 bases). CDR3 length equals 17 residues. Trimming removed 6 bases from V and 1 base from J, with 21 bases in between. Per germline, CDR1 MNHNS and CDR2 SASEGT.

This clonotype has at least ten counts. The rearrangement joins TRBV28 to TRBJ2-5; TRBD1 matches at 8 bases. Per the germline V gene, CDR1 is MDHEN and CDR2 is SYDVKM. The CDR3 is made up of 15 amino acids. Unmatched junction bases numbered 6, after V lost 3 bases and J lost 3 bases. The CDR3 here is CASSLTGAVEETQYF. CDR3 DNA: TGTGCCAGCAGTTTGACAGGGGCGGTGGAAGAGACCCAGTACTTC. Full variable domain (outside the CDR3, taken from reference TRBV28 and TRBJ2-5): DVKVTQSSRYLVKRTGEKVFLECVQDMDHENMFWYRQDPGLGLRLIYFSYDVKMKEKGDIPEGYSVSREKKERFSLILESASTNQTSMYLCASSLTGAVEETQYFGPGTRLLVL.